This T cell receptor (beta chain) stems from a study of regulatory T cells in long-lasting Graves disease. Library construction for TCR beta used iRepertoire HTBI primers and Arm-PCR of CDR3 regions. TCRdb analysed the multiplex PCR reads with MiXCR anew, one entry per CDR3 protein. There are around 460,000 distinct CDR3 sequences in the sample; around a fifth occur only once, and around 14% lies in the top ten. Trimming removed 6 bases from V and 4 bases from J, with 12 bases in between. CDR3 length: 13 residues. CDR1 DFQATT and CDR2 SNEGSKA come from the germline V gene (reference sequence). This clonotype was seen repeatedly, ten times or more. Time point specified: persistent/refractory GD, antithyroid drugs over 5 years with positive TRAb. After RNA was extracted from PBMCs, the TCR library was made from it.

This chain connects TRBV20-1 to TRBJ1-4; D possibly corresponds to TRBD1 (6 bases). The source was peripheral blood mononuclear cells (PBMCs), collected when the disease was refractory, from a patient treated with antithyroid drugs. The receptor was derived from a female donor with Graves disease. CDR3 in DNA: TGCAGTGCGCGGACAGACGTTAATGAAAAACTGTTTTTT. Translating gives CSARTDVNEKLFF.